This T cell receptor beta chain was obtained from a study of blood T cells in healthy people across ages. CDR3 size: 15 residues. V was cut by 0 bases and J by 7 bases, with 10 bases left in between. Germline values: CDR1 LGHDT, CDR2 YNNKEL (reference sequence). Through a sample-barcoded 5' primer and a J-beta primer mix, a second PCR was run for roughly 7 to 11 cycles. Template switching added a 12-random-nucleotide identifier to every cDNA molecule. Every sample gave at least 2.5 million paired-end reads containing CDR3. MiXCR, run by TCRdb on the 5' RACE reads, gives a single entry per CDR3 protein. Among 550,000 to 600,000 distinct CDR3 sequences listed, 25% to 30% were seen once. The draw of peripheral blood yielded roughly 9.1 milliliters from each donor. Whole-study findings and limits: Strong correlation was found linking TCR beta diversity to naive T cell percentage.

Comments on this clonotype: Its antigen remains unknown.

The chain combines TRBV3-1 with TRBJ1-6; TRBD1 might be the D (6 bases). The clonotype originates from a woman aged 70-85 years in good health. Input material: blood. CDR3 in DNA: TGTGCCAGCAGCCAAGATGTGGGGGCAAATTCACCCCTCCACTTT. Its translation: CASSQDVGANSPLHF. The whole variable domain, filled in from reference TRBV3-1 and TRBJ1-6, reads DTAVSQTPKYLVTQMGNDKSIKCEQNLGHDTMYWYKQDSKKFLKIMFSYNNKELIINETVPNRFSPKSPDKAHLNLHINSLELGDSAVYFCASSQDVGANSPLHFGNGTRLTVT.